Below, 3 T cell receptor beta chains from the same sample are listed, as sequenced in a study of patients and donors after allogeneic stem cell transplantation. TCRdb redid the calling of the RT-PCR reads with MiXCR, one entry per CDR3 protein. The data hold roughly 200,000 distinct CDR3 sequences, with roughly 40% observed a single time. The sample comprised blood, either unsorted or a sorted T cell fraction (not recorded which). These receptors were taken from a human donor who was either an allogeneic HSCT recipient or a stem cell or donor lymphocyte infusion donor (not recorded which). It is not recorded whose cells these are; they may come from a transplant donor.

Regarding this clonotype: The CDR3 carries no conserved terminal phenylalanine or tryptophan, so it likely arises from a read error. The chain uses TRBV5-1 and TRBJ1-1; perhaps TRBD1 as D (5 bases). CDR3 length: 13 residues. The V gene's germline CDR1 is SGHRS and CDR2 YFSETQ. The germline V and J ends were trimmed by 1 base and 10 bases, with 14 bases remaining between them. The CDR3 DNA follows: TGCGCCAGCAGCTTGCAGTATCGGGACCCAGCTTTCTTG. The encoded protein is CASSLQYRDPAFL.

V gene TRBV12-3 or TRBV12-4 combines with J gene TRBJ1-2, with a possible D match to TRBD1 (6 bases). Trimming shortened V by 3 bases and J by 7 bases, and 15 bases separated the two germline ends. The CDR3 extends over 14 amino acids. CDR3 protein: CASSFLLGGFGYTF. The DNA of the CDR3 is TGTGCCAGCAGTTTTTTATTGGGGGGCTTTGGCTACACCTTC.

This clonotype appeared a few times. The chain links TRBV7-3 to TRBJ1-1; TRBD1 might be the D (5 bases). Deletions cut 5 bases from V and 4 bases from J, with 14 bases between. CDR1 is SGHTA and CDR2 is FQGTGA in the germline V gene. This CDR3 contains 14 residues. The CDR3 nucleotides are TGTGCCAGCAGCCCAGGAAGGGGAAGCACTGAAGCTTTCTTT. Its protein product is CASSPGRGSTEAFF.